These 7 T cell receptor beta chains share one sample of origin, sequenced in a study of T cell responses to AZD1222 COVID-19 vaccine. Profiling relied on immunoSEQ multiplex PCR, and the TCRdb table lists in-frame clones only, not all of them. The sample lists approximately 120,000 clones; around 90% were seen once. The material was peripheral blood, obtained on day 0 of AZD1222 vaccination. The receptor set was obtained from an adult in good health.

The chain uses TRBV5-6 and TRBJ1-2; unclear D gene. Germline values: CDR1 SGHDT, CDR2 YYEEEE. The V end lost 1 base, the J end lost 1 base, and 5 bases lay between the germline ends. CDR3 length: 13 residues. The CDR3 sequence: CASSLRGNYGYTF. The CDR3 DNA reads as TGTGCCAGCAGCTTGCGGGGTAACTATGGCTACACCTTC.

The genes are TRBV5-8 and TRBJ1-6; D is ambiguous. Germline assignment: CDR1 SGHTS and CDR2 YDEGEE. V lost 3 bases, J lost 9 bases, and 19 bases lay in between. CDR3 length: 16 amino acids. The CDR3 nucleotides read TGTGCCAGCAGCTGGCAACGTTCGGGGAGCTCTTCACCCCTCCACTTT. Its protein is CASSWQRSGSSSPLHF. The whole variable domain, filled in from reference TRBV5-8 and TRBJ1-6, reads EAGVTQSPTHLIKTRGQQATLRCSPISGHTSVYWYQQALGLGLQFLLWYDEGEERNRGNFPPRFSGRQFPNYSSELNVNALELEDSALYLCASSWQRSGSSSPLHFGNGTRLTVT.

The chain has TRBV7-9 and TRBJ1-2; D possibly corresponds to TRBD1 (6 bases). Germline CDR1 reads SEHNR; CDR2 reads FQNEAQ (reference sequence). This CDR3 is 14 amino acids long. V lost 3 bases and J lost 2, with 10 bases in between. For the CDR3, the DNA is TGTGCCAGCAGCTTCGATCAGGGGAACTATGGCTACACCTTC. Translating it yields CASSFDQGNYGYTF.

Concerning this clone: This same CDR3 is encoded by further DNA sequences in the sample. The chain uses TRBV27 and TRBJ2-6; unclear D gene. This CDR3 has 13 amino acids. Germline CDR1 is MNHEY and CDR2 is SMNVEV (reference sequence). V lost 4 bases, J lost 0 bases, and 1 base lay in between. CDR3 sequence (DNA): TGTGCCAGCAGTTCCTCTGGGGCCAACGTCCTGACTTTC. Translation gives CASSSSGANVLTF.

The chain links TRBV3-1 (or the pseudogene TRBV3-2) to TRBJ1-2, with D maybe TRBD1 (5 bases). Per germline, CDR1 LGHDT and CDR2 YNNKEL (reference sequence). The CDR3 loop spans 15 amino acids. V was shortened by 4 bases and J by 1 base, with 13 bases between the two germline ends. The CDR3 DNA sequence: TGTGCCAGCAGCCCGCAGGGCAGTTATAACTATGGCTACACCTTC. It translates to CASSPQGSYNYGYTF.

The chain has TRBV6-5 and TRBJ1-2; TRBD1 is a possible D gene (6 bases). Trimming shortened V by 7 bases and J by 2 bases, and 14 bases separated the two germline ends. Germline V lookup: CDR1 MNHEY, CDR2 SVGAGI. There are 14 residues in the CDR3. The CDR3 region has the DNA TGTGCCAGCACTGCAGGGGCAGCGAACTATGGCTACACCTTC. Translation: CASTAGAANYGYTF.

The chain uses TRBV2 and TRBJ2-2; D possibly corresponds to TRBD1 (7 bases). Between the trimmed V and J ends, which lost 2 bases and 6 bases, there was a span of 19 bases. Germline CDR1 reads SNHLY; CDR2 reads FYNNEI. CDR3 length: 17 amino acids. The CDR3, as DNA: TGTGCCAGCAGTGAAATCGGAGGGGGCGAGGCCGCCGGGGAGCTGTTTTTT. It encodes CASSEIGGGEAAGELFF.